This record covers a single T cell receptor beta chain. This CDR3 is built from 17 residues. The data originate from a study of blood T cell repertoires in COVID-19. The wider study: Whether acute or convalescent, the COVID-19 samples came from the United States, Italy and Spain.

The authors' processing: Nucleated cell number was recorded as an estimate derived from reference gene primer amplification. Sequenced by immunoSEQ multiplex PCR; TCRdb stores in-frame clones only, minus some. D and trimming come from the DNA, and the V and J calls and clone size come from that table. This repertoire shows about 130,000 clones, 84% found once; its top ten account for more than 1.4%. The TCR sequence derives from a man in his 60s with acute or convalescent COVID-19. The genes are TRBV22-1 and TRBJ1-6; the D call in the table, TRBD1, was not verified against the DNA. TRBV22-1 is a pseudogene locus. Sequencing was carried out using peripheral blood. Written as DNA, the CDR3 is TGTCCTGGGAGCGCACGTATTGGCAGGGGTTATAATTCACCCCTCCACTTT. It translates to CPGSARIGRGYNSPLHF.